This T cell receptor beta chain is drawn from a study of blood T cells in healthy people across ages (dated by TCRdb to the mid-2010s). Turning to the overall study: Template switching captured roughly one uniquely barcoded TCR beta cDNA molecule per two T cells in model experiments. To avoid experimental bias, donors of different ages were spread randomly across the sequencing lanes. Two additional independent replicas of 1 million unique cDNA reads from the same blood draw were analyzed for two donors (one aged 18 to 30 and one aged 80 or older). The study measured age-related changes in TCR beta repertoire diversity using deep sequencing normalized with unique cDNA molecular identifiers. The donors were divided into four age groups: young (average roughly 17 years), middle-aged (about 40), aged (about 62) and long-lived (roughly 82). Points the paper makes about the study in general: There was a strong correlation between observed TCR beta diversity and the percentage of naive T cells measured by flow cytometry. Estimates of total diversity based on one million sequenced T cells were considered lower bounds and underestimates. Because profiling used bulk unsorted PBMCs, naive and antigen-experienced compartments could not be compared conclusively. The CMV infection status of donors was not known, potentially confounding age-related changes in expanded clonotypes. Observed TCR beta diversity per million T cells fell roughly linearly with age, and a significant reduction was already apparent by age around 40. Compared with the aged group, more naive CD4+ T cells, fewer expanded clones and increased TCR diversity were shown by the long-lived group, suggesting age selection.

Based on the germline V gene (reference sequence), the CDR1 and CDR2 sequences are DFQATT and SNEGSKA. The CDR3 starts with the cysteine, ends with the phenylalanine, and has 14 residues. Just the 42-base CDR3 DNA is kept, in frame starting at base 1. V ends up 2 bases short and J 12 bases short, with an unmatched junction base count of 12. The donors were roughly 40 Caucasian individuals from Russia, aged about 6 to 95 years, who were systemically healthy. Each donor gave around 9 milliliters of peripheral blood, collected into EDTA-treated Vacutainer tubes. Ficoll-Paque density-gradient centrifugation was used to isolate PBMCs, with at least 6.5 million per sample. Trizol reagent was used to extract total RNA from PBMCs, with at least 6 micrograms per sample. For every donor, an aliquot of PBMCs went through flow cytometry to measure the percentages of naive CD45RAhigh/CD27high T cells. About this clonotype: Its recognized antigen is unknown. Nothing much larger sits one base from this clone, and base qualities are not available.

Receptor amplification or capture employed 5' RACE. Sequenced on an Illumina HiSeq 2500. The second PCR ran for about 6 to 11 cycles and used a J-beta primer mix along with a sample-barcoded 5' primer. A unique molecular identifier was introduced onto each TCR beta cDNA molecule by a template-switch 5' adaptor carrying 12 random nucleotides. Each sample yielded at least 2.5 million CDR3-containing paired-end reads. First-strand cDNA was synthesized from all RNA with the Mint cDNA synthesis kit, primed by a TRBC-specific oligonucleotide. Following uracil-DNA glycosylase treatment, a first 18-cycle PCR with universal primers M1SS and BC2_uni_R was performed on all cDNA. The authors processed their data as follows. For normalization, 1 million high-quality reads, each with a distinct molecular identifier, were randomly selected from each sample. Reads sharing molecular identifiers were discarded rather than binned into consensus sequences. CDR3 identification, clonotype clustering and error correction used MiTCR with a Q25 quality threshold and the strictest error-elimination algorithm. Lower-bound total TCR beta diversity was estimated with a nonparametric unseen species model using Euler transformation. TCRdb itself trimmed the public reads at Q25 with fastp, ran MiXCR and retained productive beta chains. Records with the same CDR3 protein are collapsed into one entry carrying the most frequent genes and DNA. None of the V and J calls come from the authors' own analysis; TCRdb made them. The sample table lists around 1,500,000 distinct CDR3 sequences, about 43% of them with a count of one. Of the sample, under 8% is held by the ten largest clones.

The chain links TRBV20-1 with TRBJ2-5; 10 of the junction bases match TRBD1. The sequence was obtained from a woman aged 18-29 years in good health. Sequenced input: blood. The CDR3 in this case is CSARRIGTGELEYF. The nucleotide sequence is TGCAGTGCTAGACGGATCGGGACAGGGGAATTGGAGTACTTC.